These T cell receptor beta chains were read from a single sample in a study of T-cell reconstitution after alpha-beta-depleted transplantation in children. TCRdb re-analysed the PCR reads in MiXCR, keeping a single row per CDR3 protein. Among some 120,000 distinct CDR3 sequences listed, about 9.9% were seen once. Sequencing used PBMCs, mostly from graft donor cells, obtained 180 days after TCRalphabeta/CD19-depleted stem cell transplant. The receptor set was obtained from a girl under two years old who had a stem cell transplant for combined immunodeficiency, so the T cells may come from the graft donor. Both conserved end residues are part of each CDR3. The order of the fields is V gene, J gene, D gene, clone size, CDR3 DNA, CDR3 protein. D genes are given only for firm matches. Clone size is given for some rows only: seen once, a few or many times, or a class if the clone is expanded.

V gene: TRBV7-9
J gene: TRBJ2-7
D gene: NA
clone size: NA
CDR3 DNA: TGTGCCAGCAGCTTAGCGGACATCTACGAGCAGTACTTC
CDR3 protein: CASSLADIYEQYF

V gene: TRBV20-1
J gene: TRBJ2-7
D gene: TRBD2
clone size: many
CDR3 DNA: TGCAGTGGCCTAGCGGGACACGAGCAGTACTTC
CDR3 protein: CSGLAGHEQYF

V gene: TRBV18
J gene: TRBJ2-7
D gene: NA
clone size: few
CDR3 DNA: TGTGCCAGCTCACCAGAAGCAGGCTTCTCCTACGAGCAGTACTTC
CDR3 protein: CASSPEAGFSYEQYF

V gene: TRBV10-2
J gene: TRBJ2-5
D gene: TRBD2
clone size: many
CDR3 DNA: TGCGCCAGCAGTCTAGCGGGGGGGCCTGGAGAGACCCAGTACTTC
CDR3 protein: CASSLAGGPGETQYF

V gene: TRBV20-1
J gene: TRBJ2-7
D gene: TRBD1
clone size: many
CDR3 DNA: TGCAGTGCGACCGGGACAGGGAGGACGCACGAGCAGTACTTC
CDR3 protein: CSATGTGRTHEQYF

V gene: TRBV5-6
J gene: TRBJ2-1
D gene: TRBD1
clone size: NA
CDR3 DNA: TGTGCCAGCAGCATACCGGGACAGGCCCCCTACAATGAGCAGTTCTTC
CDR3 protein: CASSIPGQAPYNEQFF

V gene: TRBV12-3/TRBV12-4
J gene: TRBJ2-1
D gene: NA
clone size: NA
CDR3 DNA: TGTGCCAGCAGCCCCCAGGTTGGAAGAAGACACAATGAGCAGTTCTTC
CDR3 protein: CASSPQVGRRHNEQFF

V gene: TRBV7-6
J gene: TRBJ2-7
D gene: NA
clone size: NA
CDR3 DNA: TGTGCCAGCAGCTTAATGGGGGGGGGCGGTTTCTACGAGCAGTACTTC
CDR3 protein: CASSLMGGGGFYEQYF

V gene: TRBV24-1
J gene: TRBJ2-5
D gene: NA
clone size: few
CDR3 DNA: TGTGCCACCAGTGATAAACAAGAGACCCAGTACTTC
CDR3 protein: CATSDKQETQYF

V gene: TRBV9
J gene: TRBJ2-5
D gene: TRBD2
clone size: few
CDR3 DNA: TGTGCCAGCAGCGCCACTAGCGGGGGGGCCCGTTGGGAGACCCAGTACTTC
CDR3 protein: CASSATSGGARWETQYF

V gene: TRBV11-2
J gene: TRBJ2-2
D gene: NA
clone size: few
CDR3 DNA: TGTGCCAGCAGCAAACGACAGTTTGGGAACACCGGGGAGCTGTTTTTT
CDR3 protein: CASSKRQFGNTGELFF

V gene: TRBV18
J gene: TRBJ1-1
D gene: NA
clone size: once
CDR3 DNA: TGTTCCAGCTCACCAGGGAGGGGCCCAGCCCGTGAAGCTTTCTTT
CDR3 protein: CSSSPGRGPAREAFF

V gene: TRBV7-8
J gene: TRBJ2-1
D gene: NA
clone size: few
CDR3 DNA: TGTGCCAGCAGCCCCACAGGGTTTGCCTACAATGAGCAGTTCTTC
CDR3 protein: CASSPTGFAYNEQFF

V gene: TRBV20-1
J gene: TRBJ2-4
D gene: TRBD2
clone size: many
CDR3 DNA: TGCAGTGCTAGGCGGGGGGAGATACCCGCCAAAAACATTCAGTACTTC
CDR3 protein: CSARRGEIPAKNIQYF

V gene: TRBV29-1
J gene: TRBJ2-4
D gene: NA
clone size: few
CDR3 DNA: TGCAGCGTTGAGGTCGCATCGGGCGCCAAAAACAGTCAGTACTTC
CDR3 protein: CSVEVASGAKNSQYF

V gene: TRBV27
J gene: TRBJ2-7
D gene: TRBD1
clone size: many
CDR3 DNA: TGTGCCAGCAGTTTAATAGACAGGGTACGTTACGAGCAGTACTTC
CDR3 protein: CASSLIDRVRYEQYF

V gene: TRBV20-1
J gene: TRBJ2-3
D gene: TRBD1
clone size: few
CDR3 DNA: TGCAGCCCAGGGGGGACAGGGCCAGATACGCAGTATTTT
CDR3 protein: CSPGGTGPDTQYF

V gene: TRBV7-6
J gene: TRBJ2-7
D gene: NA
clone size: NA
CDR3 DNA: TGTGCCAGCAGCTCCCAGCACGACTCCTACGAGCAGTACTTC
CDR3 protein: CASSSQHDSYEQYF

V gene: TRBV15
J gene: TRBJ1-5
D gene: NA
clone size: few
CDR3 DNA: TGTGCCACCAGCACCTCTAGAGTACAGCCCCAGCATTTT
CDR3 protein: CATSTSRVQPQHF

V gene: TRBV12-3/TRBV12-4
J gene: TRBJ2-5
D gene: NA
clone size: NA
CDR3 DNA: TGTGCTAGTCGGGGAGAAGAGACCCAGTACTTC
CDR3 protein: CASRGEETQYF

V gene: TRBV12-3/TRBV12-4
J gene: TRBJ1-1
D gene: NA
clone size: few
CDR3 DNA: TGTGCCAGCAGTTCGACCGGGACACCGAACACTGAAGCTTTCTTT
CDR3 protein: CASSSTGTPNTEAFF

V gene: TRBV15
J gene: TRBJ1-5
D gene: NA
clone size: many
CDR3 DNA: TGTGCCACCAGCAGAGGGGGGACGGGAAGCAATCAGCCCCAGCATTTT
CDR3 protein: CATSRGGTGSNQPQHF

V gene: TRBV2
J gene: TRBJ2-5
D gene: TRBD2
clone size: many
CDR3 DNA: TGTGCCAGCAGACTAGCGGGAGGTTTGGAGACCCAGTACTTC
CDR3 protein: CASRLAGGLETQYF

V gene: TRBV9
J gene: TRBJ2-2
D gene: NA
clone size: NA
CDR3 DNA: TGTGCCAGCAGCGTCGCATACACCGGGGAGCTGTTTTTT
CDR3 protein: CASSVAYTGELFF

V gene: TRBV20-1
J gene: TRBJ2-7
D gene: NA
clone size: few
CDR3 DNA: TGCAGTGCTAGAGGACAGGGAGGTAACGAGCAGTACTTC
CDR3 protein: CSARGQGGNEQYF

V gene: TRBV11-2
J gene: TRBJ2-4
D gene: NA
clone size: many
CDR3 DNA: TGTGCCAGCAGCTTAGGCGGGCCCCCAGGTCCGGCCAAAAACATTCAGTACTTC
CDR3 protein: CASSLGGPPGPAKNIQYF

V gene: TRBV21-1
J gene: TRBJ2-1
D gene: NA
clone size: NA
CDR3 DNA: TGTGCCAGCAGCAAAGGAGCGGGAGGGTCCTACAATGAGCAGTTCTTC
CDR3 protein: CASSKGAGGSYNEQFF

V gene: TRBV7-9
J gene: TRBJ2-1
D gene: TRBD2
clone size: few
CDR3 DNA: TGTGCCAGCAGCCTCCGGACTAGCGGGAGCTCCTACAATGAGCAGTTCTTC
CDR3 protein: CASSLRTSGSSYNEQFF

V gene: TRBV5-5
J gene: TRBJ2-1
D gene: NA
clone size: few
CDR3 DNA: TGTGCCAGCGAGCTTCCAGGGTGGGTGGACGAAGATGAGCAGTTCTTC
CDR3 protein: CASELPGWVDEDEQFF

V gene: TRBV18
J gene: TRBJ2-1
D gene: NA
clone size: few
CDR3 DNA: TGTGCCAGCTCACCACCGTGGCTAGAGCCCGGAAATGAGCAGTTCTTC
CDR3 protein: CASSPPWLEPGNEQFF

V gene: TRBV4-2
J gene: TRBJ2-5
D gene: TRBD2
clone size: few
CDR3 DNA: TGTGCCAGCAGCCAGGACCGGCGGACTAGCGAAGAGACCCAGTACTTC
CDR3 protein: CASSQDRRTSEETQYF

V gene: TRBV10-3
J gene: TRBJ2-7
D gene: NA
clone size: NA
CDR3 DNA: TGTGCCATCAGTGAGTGGGAATACCCCTACGAGCAGTACTTC
CDR3 protein: CAISEWEYPYEQYF

V gene: TRBV6-5
J gene: TRBJ1-6
D gene: NA
clone size: NA
CDR3 DNA: TGTGCCAGCAGCGACAGGAATTCACCCCTCCACTTT
CDR3 protein: CASSDRNSPLHF

V gene: TRBV14
J gene: TRBJ2-5
D gene: NA
clone size: NA
CDR3 DNA: TGTGCCAGCAGCCAAGCAGGGGTTCAAGAGACCCAGTACTTC
CDR3 protein: CASSQAGVQETQYF

V gene: TRBV7-8
J gene: TRBJ2-6
D gene: TRBD1
clone size: few
CDR3 DNA: TGTGCCAGCAGCTTAGGGGACAGGTGGCCCGCCGTCCTGACTTTC
CDR3 protein: CASSLGDRWPAVLTF

V gene: TRBV20-1
J gene: TRBJ2-1
D gene: NA
clone size: few
CDR3 DNA: TGCAGTGCCCCGGGGAGGGGAGGGGGGGATGAGCAGTTCTTC
CDR3 protein: CSAPGRGGGDEQFF

V gene: TRBV11-2
J gene: TRBJ1-3
D gene: TRBD1
clone size: few
CDR3 DNA: TGTGCCAGCAGCTTAGTTGGTATTCCGACAGGGACTGGAAACACCATATATTTT
CDR3 protein: CASSLVGIPTGTGNTIYF

V gene: TRBV7-8
J gene: TRBJ2-7
D gene: NA
clone size: few
CDR3 DNA: TGTGCCAGCAGCTCCCTGAGGGGGGGGCCCTACGAGCAGTACTTC
CDR3 protein: CASSSLRGGPYEQYF

V gene: TRBV5-1
J gene: TRBJ2-4
D gene: TRBD1
clone size: many
CDR3 DNA: TGCGCCAGCAGCAGGGGACAGCCGATAAACATTCAGTACTTC
CDR3 protein: CASSRGQPINIQYF

V gene: TRBV11-2
J gene: TRBJ1-1
D gene: NA
clone size: NA
CDR3 DNA: TGTGCCAGCAGCTTAGACTGGACAGAAAAAGCTTTCTTT
CDR3 protein: CASSLDWTEKAFF

V gene: TRBV29-1
J gene: TRBJ2-4
D gene: TRBD1
clone size: many
CDR3 DNA: TGCAGCGTTGAGGAGACAGGGGTAAACATTCAGTACTTC
CDR3 protein: CSVEETGVNIQYF

V gene: TRBV20-1
J gene: TRBJ2-7
D gene: TRBD2
clone size: NA
CDR3 DNA: TGCAGTGCATCACCCCCTAGCGGGAGAACCTACGAGCAGTACTTC
CDR3 protein: CSASPPSGRTYEQYF

V gene: TRBV6-5
J gene: TRBJ2-5
D gene: NA
clone size: NA
CDR3 DNA: TGTGCCAGCAGTTACTCAGCCTTGTTCGGGGCCCAAGAGACCCAGTACTTC
CDR3 protein: CASSYSALFGAQETQYF

V gene: TRBV7-6
J gene: TRBJ2-5
D gene: NA
clone size: few
CDR3 DNA: TGTGCCAGCAGCTTAGAAACCATCCAAGAGACCCAGTACTTC
CDR3 protein: CASSLETIQETQYF

V gene: TRBV5-1
J gene: TRBJ2-1
D gene: NA
clone size: few
CDR3 DNA: TGCGCCAGCAGCCAACAGACCCCTTACAATGAGCAGTTCTTC
CDR3 protein: CASSQQTPYNEQFF

V gene: TRBV20-1
J gene: TRBJ1-3
D gene: TRBD1
clone size: NA
CDR3 DNA: TGCAGTGCTAGAGGTGCCGACAGGGTCTCTGGAAACACCATATATTTT
CDR3 protein: CSARGADRVSGNTIYF

V gene: TRBV12-3/TRBV12-4
J gene: TRBJ1-4
D gene: NA
clone size: NA
CDR3 DNA: TGTGCCAGCAGTTTCGCCCAACCTCAACGGGAAAAACTGTTTTTT
CDR3 protein: CASSFAQPQREKLFF

V gene: TRBV5-5
J gene: TRBJ1-2
D gene: NA
clone size: few
CDR3 DNA: TGTGCCAGCGAGAACAGGGAGGGCTACACCTTC
CDR3 protein: CASENREGYTF

V gene: TRBV20-1
J gene: TRBJ2-7
D gene: NA
clone size: few
CDR3 DNA: TGCAGTGCTAGTCCCAACGCCCGGGGGTCCTACGAGCAGTACTTC
CDR3 protein: CSASPNARGSYEQYF

V gene: TRBV15
J gene: TRBJ2-7
D gene: NA
clone size: few
CDR3 DNA: TGTGCCACCAGCAGAGATCTTGCGCAGGGTTTTCTCGACGAGCAGTACTTC
CDR3 protein: CATSRDLAQGFLDEQYF